These 21 T cell receptor beta chains were sequenced from one sample in a study of T cell repertoires in aging, cancer and after chemotherapy. Multiplex touch-down PCR with TRB-A/B primers amplified rearranged V-D-J TRB sequences. A single record per CDR3 protein comes from TCRdb applying MiXCR to the multiplex PCR reads. The sample records some 1,600 distinct CDR3 sequences, about 28% being singletons. Amplification of TCR beta used genomic DNA extracted from peripheral blood. Sequencing was carried out using blood. The receptors were gathered from a human donor with a solid tumor.

The gene calls are TRBV28 and TRBJ2-2; 7 bases fit TRBD1. The V gene's germline CDR1 is MDHEN and CDR2 SYDVKM. With 6 bases clipped from V and 0 bases from J, the junction kept 4 bases outside the gene matches. The CDR3 is made up of 15 amino acids. The CDR3: CASRETGSNTGELFF. DNA for the CDR3: TGTGCCAGCAGAGAGACAGGGTCGAACACCGGGGAGCTGTTTTTT.

By its share, this clonotype is medium-sized (0.01 to 0.1%). The chain recombines TRBV12-3 or TRBV12-4 with TRBJ1-6; no clear D gene. V lost 3 bases and J lost 6, with 3 bases in between. This CDR3 is 12 amino acids long. This CDR3 is CASSLSNSPLHF. CDR3 sequence (DNA): TGTGCCAGCAGTTTGAGTAATTCACCCCTCCACTTT.

The chain uses TRBV5-1 and TRBJ1-4; the D gene is possibly TRBD1 (5 bases). CDR3 length: 15 residues. The germline V and J ends were trimmed by 0 bases and 8 bases, with 14 bases remaining between them. Per germline, CDR1 SGHRS and CDR2 YFSETQ. The CDR3 region has the DNA TGCGCCAGCAGCTTGGGGGGGGGAGAAGGCGAAAAACTGTTTTTT. Translating gives CASSLGGGEGEKLFF.

Comment on this clonotype: This may be a read error, as it is one base from a much larger clone. The gene calls are TRBV6-1 and TRBJ2-5, with D possibly being TRBD2 (5 bases). TRBJ2-7 matches the DNA end more closely, so the J call is doubtful. The CDR3 consists of 17 residues. CDR1 is MNHNS and CDR2 is SASEGT in the germline V gene. The CDR3 spells CASSSTPGLAVTYEQYF. The DNA of the CDR3 is TGTGCCAGCAGCTCCACGCCGGGCCTAGCAGTTACCTACGAGCAGTACTTC.

The chain employs TRBV4-3 and TRBJ2-6, with D perhaps TRBD2 (6 bases). The germline V gene has CDR1 LGHNA and CDR2 YSLEER. The CDR3 length is 16 residues. The V end lost 0 bases, the J end lost 0 bases, and 6 bases lay between the germline ends. As DNA, the CDR3 is TGCGCCAGCAGCCAAGAGGGGGGCTCTGGGGCCAACGTCCTGACTTTC. Translated, it gives CASSQEGGSGANVLTF.

Comments on this clonotype: At one boundary the junction diverges from the germline segment, which might be a read error. The gene calls are TRBV27 and TRBJ2-7, with 7 nucleotides matching TRBD2. Germline lookup yields CDR1 MNHEY and CDR2 SMNVEV (reference sequence). CDR3 length equals 14 residues. CDR3 loop: CVSSRGEAPDEQYF. Here the CDR3 DNA reads TGTGTCAGCAGCCGGGGGGAGGCTCCCGACGAGCAGTACTTC.

This clonotype ranks as large. CDR3 in amino acids: CASSYWPSGASTDTQYF. Written as DNA, the CDR3 is TGTGCCAGCAGTTACTGGCCTAGCGGAGCTAGCACAGATACGCAGTATTTT. The chain has TRBV6-6 and TRBJ2-3; TRBD2 matches 7 bases. This CDR3 contains 17 residues. Germline V CDR1 and CDR2: MNHNY, SVGAGI (reference sequence). The ends lost 1 base at V and 0 bases at J; junction bases unmatched: 7.

CDR3 bases: TGTGCCAGCAGCTTTTCCTCCTCTAGCGGGGGGGACAATGAGCAGTTCTTC. This encodes CASSFSSSSGGDNEQFF. This sequence joins TRBV6-5 and TRBJ2-1, with TRBD2 identical over 12 bases. Per the germline V gene, CDR1 is MNHEY and CDR2 is SVGAGI. V dropped 6 bases and J dropped 5; count of bases not matched to a gene: 11. This CDR3 contains 17 residues.

By share of the sample, this clonotype is medium-sized. The chain employs TRBV10-3 and TRBJ2-5, with 7 bases aligning to TRBD1. CDR1 is ENHRY and CDR2 is SYGVKD in the germline V gene. This CDR3 comprises 16 residues. Trimming removed 3 bases from V and 3 bases from J; junction bases left unmatched: 10. CDR3 in amino acids: CAISDRGGSAKETQYF. The CDR3 bases are TGTGCCATCAGTGACCGAGGGGGCAGTGCGAAAGAGACCCAGTACTTC.

The chain couples TRBV14 to TRBJ2-1, with TRBD2 as a possible D gene (7 bases). CDR3 length: 14 amino acids. The V end lost 1 base, the J end lost 7 bases, and 11 bases lay between the germline ends. From germline, CDR1 is SGHDN and CDR2 FVKESK. The CDR3 coding sequence is TGTGCCAGCAGCCAAGTAGGGGGGGAAAATGAGCAGTTCTTC. Encoded protein: CASSQVGGENEQFF.

Of note for this clonotype: This sequence may be a read error, since a much larger clone differs from it by one base. The rearrangement uses TRBV12-3 or TRBV12-4 and TRBJ1-4; TRBD1 might be the D (5 bases). The germline V and J ends were trimmed by 6 bases and 3 bases, with 11 bases remaining between them. The CDR3 loop spans 14 amino acids. The CDR3 DNA reads as TGTGCCAGCAGCCTGGGACGGCCTAATGAAAAACTGTTTTTT. Translation: CASSLGRPNEKLFF.

This clonotype was picked up a small number of times. This chain joins TRBV4-2 and TRBJ2-7; TRBD1 might be the D (5 bases). Germline CDR1 LGHNA, CDR2 YNFKEQ. The length of the CDR3 is 13 residues. V was clipped by 1 base and J by 7 bases, with 11 bases between them. The CDR3 protein is CASSQGGLGEQYF. The CDR3, as DNA: TGTGCCAGCAGCCAAGGGGGCTTGGGGGAGCAGTACTTC.

The rearrangement links TRBV5-5 to TRBJ1-4; unclear D gene. CDR1 and CDR2 from the germline V gene are SGHKS and YYEKEE (reference sequence). Trimming took 6 bases from V and 0 from J, leaving 15 bases between them. There are 16 residues in the CDR3. The chain's CDR3 is CASTTSTGPTNEKLFF. Written as DNA, the CDR3 is TGTGCCAGCACCACGTCTACGGGTCCAACTAATGAAAAACTGTTTTTT.

This chain connects TRBV10-3 to TRBJ2-5; tentatively, D is TRBD2 (6 bases). Trimming stripped 1 base from V and 1 base from J, with 13 bases between. From germline, CDR1 is ENHRY and CDR2 SYGVKD. This CDR3 contains 16 residues. The CDR3 here is CAISEFTNGGQETQYF. In nucleotides, the CDR3 is TGTGCCATCAGTGAGTTTACTAACGGGGGCCAAGAGACCCAGTACTTC.

The chain combines TRBV7-9 with TRBJ2-3; the D gene is possibly TRBD2 (5 bases). Trimming took 5 bases from V and 4 from J, leaving 19 bases between them. This CDR3 region has 16 residues. The germline V gene encodes CDR1 SEHNR and CDR2 FQNEAQ (reference sequence). The CDR3: CASSLRASKAPDTQYF. The CDR3 DNA sequence: TGTGCCAGCAGCCTACGGGCTAGCAAAGCCCCAGATACGCAGTATTTT.

The rearrangement joins TRBV18 to TRBJ1-2; D is unresolved. Trimming removed 0 bases at V and 3 bases at J, with 8 bases between. Looked up from germline, CDR1 is KGHSH and CDR2 is LQKENI. The CDR3 spans 14 residues. For the CDR3, the DNA is TGTGCCAGCTCACCACCGGGAGCCCACTATGGCTACACCTTC. This translates into CASSPPGAHYGYTF.

V is TRBV6-5 and J is TRBJ2-1; no firm D call. Trimming pared 2 bases from V and 4 bases from J, leaving 9 bases between. Per the germline V gene, CDR1 is MNHEY and CDR2 is SVGAGI. This CDR3 is built from 14 residues. The CDR3 DNA sequence: TGTGCCAGCAGTTACAACCGACCATACAATGAGCAGTTCTTC. It translates to CASSYNRPYNEQFF.

The genes are TRBV7-9 and TRBJ2-7, with TRBD1 identical over 8 bases. CDR1 is SEHNR and CDR2 is FQNEAQ in the germline V gene (reference sequence). This CDR3 contains 14 residues. V lost 5 bases, J lost 5 bases, and 8 bases stayed unmatched. The CDR3 nucleotides read TGTGCCAGCAGCCTCTGGCAGGGGGCCAACGAGCAGTACTTC. This translates into CASSLWQGANEQYF.

The rearrangement joins TRBV7-2 to TRBJ2-3; TRBD1 or TRBD2 may be the D gene (5 bases each). The CDR3 is 16 amino acids. V was pared by 5 bases and J by 2 bases, with 17 bases between. Per germline, CDR1 SGHTA and CDR2 FQGNSA. Here the CDR3 DNA reads TGTGCCAGCAGCAAGAACCCCGGGACCTCCACAGATACGCAGTATTTT. It encodes CASSKNPGTSTDTQYF.

This clonotype is labeled as medium-sized (0.01 to 0.1%). The chain employs TRBV13 and TRBJ1-2, with no clear D. CDR1 is PRHDT, CDR2 FYEKMQ, per germline (reference sequence). The CDR3 runs 13 residues. Trimming stripped 4 bases from V and 7 bases from J, with 13 bases between. The DNA for the CDR3 is TGTGCCAGCAGCTCCTACCAGCTCGGTGGCTACACCTTC. Amino acids: CASSSYQLGGYTF.

Concerning this clonotype itself: A much bigger clone sits one base away, suggesting this may be a read error. The chain is built from TRBV6-5 and TRBJ2-1, with 8 bases matching TRBD2. The CDR3 length is 15 residues. Germline V lookup: CDR1 MNHEY, CDR2 SVGAGI. V shed 7 bases, J shed 3 bases, and the junction held 8 bases outside the gene matches. CDR3 region: CASTNGGGSYNEQFF. The CDR3 DNA is TGTGCCAGCACCAACGGGGGGGGGAGCTACAATGAGCAGTTCTTC.